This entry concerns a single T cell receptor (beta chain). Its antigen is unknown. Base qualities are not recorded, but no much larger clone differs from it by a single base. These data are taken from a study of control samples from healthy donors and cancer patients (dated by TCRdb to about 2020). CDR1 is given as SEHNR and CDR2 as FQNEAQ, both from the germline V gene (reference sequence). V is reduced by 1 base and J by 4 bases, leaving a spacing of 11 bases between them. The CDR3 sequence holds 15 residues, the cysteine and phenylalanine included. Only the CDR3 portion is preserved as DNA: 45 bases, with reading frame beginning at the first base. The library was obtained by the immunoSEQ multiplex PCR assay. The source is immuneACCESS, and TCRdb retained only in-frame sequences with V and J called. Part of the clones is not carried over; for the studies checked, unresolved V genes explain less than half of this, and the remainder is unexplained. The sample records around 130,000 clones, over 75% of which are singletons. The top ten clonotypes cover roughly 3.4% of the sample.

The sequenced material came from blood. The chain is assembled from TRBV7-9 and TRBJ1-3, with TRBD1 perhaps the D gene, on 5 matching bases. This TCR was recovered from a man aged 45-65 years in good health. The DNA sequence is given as TGTGCCAGCAGCTTAGGACAGCAATTAGGAAACACCATATATTTT. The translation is CASSLGQQLGNTIYF.